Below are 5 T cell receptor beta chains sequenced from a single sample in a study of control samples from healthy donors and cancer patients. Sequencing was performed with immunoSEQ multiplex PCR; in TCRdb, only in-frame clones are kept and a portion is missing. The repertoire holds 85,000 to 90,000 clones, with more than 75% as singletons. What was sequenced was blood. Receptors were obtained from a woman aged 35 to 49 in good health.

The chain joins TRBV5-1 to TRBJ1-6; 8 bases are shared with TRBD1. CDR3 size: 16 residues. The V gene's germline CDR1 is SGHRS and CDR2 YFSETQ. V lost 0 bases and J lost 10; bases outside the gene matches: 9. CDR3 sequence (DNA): TGCGCCAGCAGCTTGGCCCAGGGGGCAGGGGGGTCACCCCTCCACTTT. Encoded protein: CASSLAQGAGGSPLHF.

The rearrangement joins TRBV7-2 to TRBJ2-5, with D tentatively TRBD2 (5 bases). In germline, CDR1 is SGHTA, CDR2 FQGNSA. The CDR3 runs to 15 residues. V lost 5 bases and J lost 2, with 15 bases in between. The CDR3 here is CASSALGLFQETQYF. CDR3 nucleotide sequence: TGTGCCAGCAGCGCACTCGGACTCTTTCAAGAGACCCAGTACTTC.

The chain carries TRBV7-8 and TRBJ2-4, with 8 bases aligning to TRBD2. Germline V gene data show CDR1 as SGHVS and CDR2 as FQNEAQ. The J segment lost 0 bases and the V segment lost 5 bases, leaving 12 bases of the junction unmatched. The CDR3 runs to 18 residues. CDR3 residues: CASSHGGAGPVAKNIQYF. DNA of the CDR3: TGTGCCAGCAGCCACGGGGGGGCCGGACCCGTAGCCAAAAACATTCAGTACTTC.

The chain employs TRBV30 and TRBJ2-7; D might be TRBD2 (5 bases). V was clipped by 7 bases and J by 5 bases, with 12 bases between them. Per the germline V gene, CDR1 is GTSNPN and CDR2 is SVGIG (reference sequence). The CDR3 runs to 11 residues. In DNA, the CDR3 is TGTGCCTCCTTGCGAGCGGACGAGCAGTACTTC. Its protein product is CASLRADEQYF. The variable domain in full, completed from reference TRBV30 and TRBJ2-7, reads SQTIHQWPATLVQPVGSPLSLECTVEGTSNPNLYWYRQAAGRGLQLLFYSVGIGQISSEVPQNLSASRPQDRQFILSSKKLLLSDSGFYLCASLRADEQYFGPGTRLTVT.

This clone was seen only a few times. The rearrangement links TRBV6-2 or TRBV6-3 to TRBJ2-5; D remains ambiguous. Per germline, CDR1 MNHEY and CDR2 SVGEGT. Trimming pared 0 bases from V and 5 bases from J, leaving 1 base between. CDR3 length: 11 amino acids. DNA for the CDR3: TGTGCCAGCAGTTACTCGGAGACCCAGTACTTC. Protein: CASSYSETQYF.